Below are 23 T cell receptor beta chains sequenced from a single sample in a study of blood T cell repertoires in COVID-19. The method was immunoSEQ multiplex PCR; TCRdb's version includes in-frame clones alone and lacks a portion of them. The sample consists of roughly 140,000 clones, around 80% of them appearing once. Sequenced input: peripheral blood. The receptors stem from a woman aged 45-59 years with acute or convalescent COVID-19.

J is TRBJ1-1 and V is TRBV4-3; D perhaps matches TRBD1 (5 bases). Germline V CDR1 and CDR2: LGHNA, YSLEER. The V and J ends lost 0 bases and 4 bases respectively, with 12 bases between them. The CDR3 length is 15 residues. The DNA for the CDR3 is TGCGCCAGCAGCCAAGATTGGGGGGGGAGCACTGAAGCTTTCTTT. The encoded protein is CASSQDWGGSTEAFF.

The V gene is TRBV9, the J gene TRBJ2-2; no reliable D call. The V gene lost 0 bases and the J gene lost 5 bases, with 8 bases spanning the gap. Germline CDR1 SGDLS, CDR2 YYNGEE. The CDR3 runs to 14 residues. The DNA for the CDR3 is TGTGCCAGCAGCGTAGTACGAACTACCGGGGAGCTGTTTTTT. Its translation is CASSVVRTTGELFF.

In DNA form, the CDR3 reads TGCAGCGTTGAAGAATCGCCAGGGGATTATGGCTACACCTTC. Protein sequence: CSVEESPGDYGYTF. This chain uses TRBV29-1 with TRBJ1-2, with D possibly TRBD1 on 6 matching bases. V lost 0 bases and J 5 bases, leaving 13 bases between the germline ends. Per germline, CDR1 SQVTM and CDR2 ANQGSEA. This CDR3 has 14 amino acids.

This chain connects TRBV18 to TRBJ1-2; maybe TRBD1 (6 bases). The ends were cut back, 3 bases at V and 6 bases at J, with 17 bases in the middle. CDR3 length equals 15 residues. Germline V gene sequence: CDR1 KGHSH, CDR2 LQKENI. The CDR3: CASSPPGQIPDGYTF. CDR3 sequence (DNA): TGTGCCAGCTCACCTCCAGGACAGATCCCTGATGGCTACACCTTC.

The V gene is TRBV28, the J gene TRBJ2-2, with TRBD1 identical over 12 bases. The CDR3 runs 15 residues. Germline loops: CDR1 MDHEN, CDR2 SYDVKM. The ends lost 6 bases at V and 6 bases at J; junction bases unmatched: 5. CDR3 coding DNA: TGTGCCAGCAGCCCCGGGACAGGGGGCCCCGGGGAGCTGTTTTTT. It encodes CASSPGTGGPGELFF.

V gene TRBV6-5 combines with J gene TRBJ1-5; 8 bases are a match to TRBD1. Germline V gives CDR1 MNHEY, CDR2 SVGAGI. The CDR3 runs to 13 residues. Unmatched junction bases numbered 6, after V lost 7 bases and J lost 7 bases. As DNA, the CDR3 is TGTGCCAGCACCGGACAGGGCGGCCAGCCCCAGCATTTT. Its protein is CASTGQGGQPQHF.

This sequence joins TRBV12-3 or TRBV12-4 and TRBJ2-2; D is unresolved. The CDR3 has 12 amino acids. V dropped 3 bases and J dropped 6 bases, with 5 bases sitting between them. As DNA, the CDR3 is TGTGCCAGCAGTTTCCGGGCCGGGGAGCTGTTTTTT. This translates into CASSFRAGELFF.

V and J are TRBV25-1 and TRBJ1-1; 7 positions agree with TRBD1. CDR3 length equals 13 residues. CDR1 is MGHDK and CDR2 is SYGVNS in the germline V gene. The V gene end was trimmed by 6 bases and the J gene end by 6 bases; junction bases not matched to a gene: 7. The CDR3 DNA reads TGTGCCAGCAGCACAGGGGCGAGGGCTGAAGCTTTCTTT. Its protein is CASSTGARAEAFF.

This chain joins TRBV21-1 and TRBJ1-3; the tabulated D call, TRBD1, remains unverified against the DNA. TRBV21-1 corresponds to a pseudogene. The CDR3 spans 17 residues. CDR3 sequence reads: CASSKRGRSFSGNTIYF. In DNA, the CDR3 is TGTGCCAGCAGCAAAAGGGGGCGTTCCTTCTCTGGAAACACCATATATTTT.

The gene calls are TRBV7-9 and TRBJ2-5, with D possibly being TRBD2 (6 bases). Germline V gene lookup returns CDR1 SEHNR and CDR2 FQNEAQ (reference sequence). This CDR3 has 14 residues. The germline V and J ends were trimmed by 6 bases and 1 base, with 12 bases remaining between them. CDR3 in amino acids: CASRYPGLQETQYF. As DNA, the CDR3 is TGTGCCAGCAGGTACCCGGGACTCCAAGAGACCCAGTACTTC.

This rearrangement joins TRBV7-9 to TRBJ1-5; possible D gene TRBD1, 6 bases. V lost 5 bases to trimming and J lost 0 bases, with 14 bases between them. Per the germline V gene, CDR1 is SEHNR and CDR2 is FQNEAQ (reference sequence). The CDR3 is made up of 16 amino acids. The CDR3 reads CASSRDRSSSNQPQHF. For the CDR3, the DNA is TGTGCCAGCAGCCGCGACAGGAGTAGTAGCAATCAGCCCCAGCATTTT.

The chain carries TRBV18 and TRBJ2-2; tentatively, D is TRBD2 (5 bases). The CDR3 spans 15 residues. Germline-derived CDR1 and CDR2 are KGHSH and LQKENI. Trimming left V 5 bases short and J 3 bases short, with 13 bases between. The CDR3 DNA reads TGTGCCAGCTCAACCCAGACCGGGGACACCGGGGAGCTGTTTTTT. It encodes CASSTQTGDTGELFF.

CDR3 bases: TGTGCCAGCAGCGTGGGGGAGGCTAACTATGGCTACACCTTC. It specifies CASSVGEANYGYTF. The chain recombines TRBV9 with TRBJ1-2; a possible D gene is TRBD1 (5 bases). Trimming stripped 2 bases from V and 0 bases from J, with 8 bases between. The V gene's germline CDR1 is SGDLS and CDR2 YYNGEE. CDR3 length equals 14 residues.

This clone was recorded a few times. The V call is TRBV4-3, the J call TRBJ1-2; 9 nucleotides align to TRBD1. Germline CDR1 is LGHNA and CDR2 is YSLEER. This CDR3 region has 14 residues. J was trimmed by 6 bases and V by 5 bases; bases with no gene match: 7. This chain's CDR3 is CASSNLGTGHGYTF. Here the CDR3 DNA reads TGCGCCAGCAGCAACTTAGGGACAGGGCATGGCTACACCTTC.

J is TRBJ1-1 and V is TRBV2; D gene uncertain. This CDR3 is built from 12 residues. CDR1 is SNHLY, CDR2 FYNNEI, per germline. The germline V and J ends were trimmed by 11 bases and 2 bases, with 12 bases remaining between them. CDR3 bases: TGTGCCCGTAGAGGATCTAACACTGAAGCTTTCTTT. The encoded protein is CARRGSNTEAFF.

V usage is TRBV7-3 and J usage is TRBJ2-5; possible D gene TRBD2, 5 bases. Trimming removed 5 bases at V and 5 bases at J, with 15 bases between. There are 14 residues in the CDR3. CDR1 SGHTA and CDR2 FQGTGA come from the germline V gene. For the CDR3, the DNA is TGTGCCAGCAGCCAACGTGCTGGGGAGGAGACCCAGTACTTC. It yields the protein CASSQRAGEETQYF.

The genes are TRBV28 and TRBJ1-2, with 8 bases identical to TRBD1. Germline loops: CDR1 MDHEN, CDR2 SYDVKM. Trimming removed 5 bases from V and 2 bases from J; junction bases left unmatched: 7. CDR3 size: 15 residues. The CDR3 nucleotides read TGTGCCAGCAGTCCAGGGGACAGGAGGAACTATGGCTACACCTTC. It codes for CASSPGDRRNYGYTF.

V usage is TRBV19 and J usage is TRBJ2-2, with D perhaps matching TRBD1 (6 bases). This CDR3 comprises 15 residues. Trimming stripped 8 bases from V and 2 bases from J, with 15 bases between. The germline V gene has CDR1 LNHDA and CDR2 SQIVND (reference sequence). CDR3 sequence (DNA): TGTGCCAGTTCACAGGACAGTACAAACACCGGGGAGCTGTTTTTT. Its protein product is CASSQDSTNTGELFF.

The gene calls are TRBV5-1 and TRBJ1-3; D call uncertain. This CDR3 has 14 residues. Trimming shortened V by 3 bases and J by 3 bases, and 10 bases separated the two germline ends. The germline V gene encodes CDR1 SGHRS and CDR2 YFSETQ. The CDR3 protein is CASSSSNFGNTIYF. In nucleotides, the CDR3 is TGCGCCAGCAGCTCTAGCAACTTTGGAAACACCATATATTTT. The full variable domain, in which reference TRBV5-1 and TRBJ1-3 provide the parts outside the CDR3, is KAGVTQTPRYLIKTRGQQVTLSCSPISGHRSVSWYQQTPGQGLQFLFEYFSETQRNKGNFPGRFSGRQFSNSRSEMNVSTLELGDSALYLCASSSSNFGNTIYFGEGSWLTVV.

This clone was seen once. The chain is built from TRBV25-1 and TRBJ1-2; D may be TRBD1 (6 bases). The CDR3 runs 15 residues. V lost 7 bases to trimming and J lost 5 bases, with 20 bases between them. Germline CDR1 and CDR2: MGHDK and SYGVNS. The CDR3 loop reads CASTSGTGSPYGYTF. CDR3 bases: TGTGCCAGCACGTCGGGTACAGGGTCGCCTTATGGCTACACCTTC.

The chain employs TRBV29-1 and TRBJ2-5; 10 bases map to TRBD2. The trim removed 8 bases at V and 1 base at J, leaving 13 bases unmatched. Per germline, CDR1 SQVTM and CDR2 ANQGSEA. The CDR3 has 16 residues. The CDR3 spells CSHLTLLAGSQETQYF. The DNA for the CDR3 is TGCAGCCACCTTACCTTACTAGCGGGAAGCCAAGAGACCCAGTACTTC. Full variable domain (rest looked up from reference TRBV29-1 and TRBJ2-5): SAVISQKPSRDICQRGTSLTIQCQVDSQVTMMFWYRQQPGQSLTLIATANQGSEATYESGFVIDKFPISRPNLTFSTLTVSNMSPEDSSIYLCSHLTLLAGSQETQYFGPGTRLLVL.

J is TRBJ1-6 and V is TRBV4-2; D remains ambiguous. This CDR3 is built from 14 residues. V lost 0 bases and J lost 8, with 8 bases in between. CDR1 LGHNA and CDR2 YNFKEQ come from the germline V gene. This CDR3 reads CASSQEVGDSPLHF. For the CDR3, the DNA is TGTGCCAGCAGCCAAGAAGTGGGCGATTCACCCCTCCACTTT.

This clone was seen only once. This chain joins TRBV6-4 and TRBJ2-2; the D gene is possibly TRBD2 (7 bases). Trimming shortened V by 2 bases and J by 5 bases, and 15 bases separated the two germline ends. This CDR3 contains 16 residues. Germline assignment: CDR1 MRHNA and CDR2 SNTAGT. This chain's CDR3 is CASSDAAGAGTGELFF. CDR3 sequence (DNA): TGTGCCAGCAGTGACGCGGCGGGGGCAGGGACCGGGGAGCTGTTTTTT.